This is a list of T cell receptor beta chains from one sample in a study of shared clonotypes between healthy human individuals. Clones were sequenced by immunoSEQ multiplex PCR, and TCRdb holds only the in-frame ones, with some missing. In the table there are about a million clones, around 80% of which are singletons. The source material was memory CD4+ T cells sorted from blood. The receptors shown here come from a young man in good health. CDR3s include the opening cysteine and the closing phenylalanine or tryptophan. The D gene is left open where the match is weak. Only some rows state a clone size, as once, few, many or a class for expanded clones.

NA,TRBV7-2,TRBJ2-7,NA,CASSMAYEQYF,TGTGCCAGCAGCATGGCCTACGAGCAGTACTTC
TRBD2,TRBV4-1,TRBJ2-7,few,CASSQGGLARYEQYF,TGCGCCAGCAGCCAAGGGGGACTAGCGAGGTACGAGCAGTACTTC
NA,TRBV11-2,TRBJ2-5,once,CASSLGSKGYQETQYF,TGTGCCAGCAGCTTAGGGTCTAAGGGTTACCAAGAGACCCAGTACTTC
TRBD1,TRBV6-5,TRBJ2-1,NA,CASSYSQGARLFF,TGTGCCAGCAGTTACTCACAGGGGGCGCGTCTGTTCTTC
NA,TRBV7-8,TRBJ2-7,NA,CASSLAQEEQYF,TGTGCCAGCAGCTTAGCGCAGGAGGAGCAGTACTTC
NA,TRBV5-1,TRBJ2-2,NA,CASSFSGVVGELFF,TGCGCCAGCAGCTTTTCAGGGGTCGTCGGGGAGCTGTTTTTT
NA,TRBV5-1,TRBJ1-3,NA,CASREGTRNTIYF,TGCGCCAGCAGGGAAGGAACCCGAAACACCATATATTTT
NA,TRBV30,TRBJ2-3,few,CAWSSPDTQYF,TGTGCCTGGAGTTCTCCAGATACGCAGTATTTT
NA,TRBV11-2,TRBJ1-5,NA,CASSPGAGGNQPQHF,TGTGCCAGCAGCCCAGGGGCAGGGGGCAATCAGCCCCAGCATTTT
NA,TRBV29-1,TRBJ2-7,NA,CSVSRRRGGSYEQYF,TGCAGCGTTTCCCGGAGGCGTGGGGGCTCCTACGAGCAGTACTTC
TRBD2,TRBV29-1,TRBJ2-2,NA,CSVEDRLLAGDRDKPGELFF,TGCAGCGTTGAAGATCGATTACTAGCGGGAGACCGCGACAAACCCGGGGAGCTGTTTTTT
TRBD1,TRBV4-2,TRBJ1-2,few,CASSQDRTGNYGYTF,TGTGCCAGCAGCCAAGACCGGACAGGGAACTATGGCTACACCTTC
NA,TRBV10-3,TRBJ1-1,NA,CAISSGEKSTEAFF,TGTGCCATCAGTTCAGGGGAAAAAAGCACTGAAGCTTTCTTT
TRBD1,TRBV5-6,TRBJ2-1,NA,CASSGDRFPPYNEQFF,TGTGCCAGCAGCGGGGACAGGTTTCCCCCCTACAATGAGCAGTTCTTC
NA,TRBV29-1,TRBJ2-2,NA,CSVETVQHTGELFF,TGCAGCGTTGAGACGGTGCAGCACACCGGGGAGCTGTTTTTT
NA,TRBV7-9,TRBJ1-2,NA,CASSTSLRNYGYTF,TGTGCCAGCAGCACCTCATTGAGAAACTATGGCTACACCTTC
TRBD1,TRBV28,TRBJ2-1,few,CAIDRGSYNEQFF,TGTGCCATCGACAGGGGCTCCTACAATGAGCAGTTCTTC
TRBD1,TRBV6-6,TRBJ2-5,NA,CASSPPGQGFQETQYF,TGTGCCAGCAGCCCTCCGGGACAGGGGTTCCAAGAGACCCAGTACTTC
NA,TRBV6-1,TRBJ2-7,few,CASSDMQGRYEQYF,TGTGCCAGCAGTGATATGCAGGGGAGATACGAGCAGTACTTC
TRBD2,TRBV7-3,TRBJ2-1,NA,CASSYPGGEQFF,TGTGCCAGCAGCTACCCGGGAGGTGAGCAGTTCTTC
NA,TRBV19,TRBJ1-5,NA,CASSIPGFGNQPQHF,TGTGCCAGTAGTATACCAGGGTTCGGCAATCAGCCCCAGCATTTT
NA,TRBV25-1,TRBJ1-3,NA,CASSGGGNTIYF,TGTGCCAGCAGTGGGGGGGGAAACACCATATATTTT
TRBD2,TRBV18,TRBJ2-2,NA,CASSPRVILREEITGELFF,TGTGCCAGCTCACCACGGGTTATTCTGCGGGAGGAGATCACCGGGGAGCTGTTTTTT
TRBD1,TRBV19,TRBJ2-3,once,CASSSGTGVADTQYF,TGTGCCAGTAGTTCCGGGACAGGGGTCGCAGATACGCAGTATTTT
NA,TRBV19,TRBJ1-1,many,CASSPTLNTEAFF,TGTGCCAGTAGTCCGACATTGAACACTGAAGCTTTCTTT
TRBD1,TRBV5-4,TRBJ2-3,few,CASSLAGQGATDTQYF,TGTGCCAGCAGCTTGGCCGGCCAGGGGGCGACAGATACGCAGTATTTT
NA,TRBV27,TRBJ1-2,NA,CASRGPLPNPYGYTF,TGTGCCAGCAGAGGACCGCTCCCGAATCCCTATGGCTACACCTTC
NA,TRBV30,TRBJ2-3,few,CAWSVSGARGTQYF,TGTGCCTGGAGTGTATCAGGGGCGAGAGGTACGCAGTATTTT
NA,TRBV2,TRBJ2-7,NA,CASSELRSAYEQYF,TGTGCCAGCAGTGAACTACGTTCGGCATACGAGCAGTACTTC
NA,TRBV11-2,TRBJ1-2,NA,CASSLDGGLNYGYTF,TGTGCCAGCAGCTTAGATGGAGGCTTAAACTATGGCTACACCTTC
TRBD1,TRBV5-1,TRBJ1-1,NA,CASRLDRGGYTEAFF,TGCGCCAGCAGACTGGACAGGGGTGGGTACACTGAAGCTTTCTTT
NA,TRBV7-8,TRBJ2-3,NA,CASNYQEMDTQYF,TGTGCCAGCAATTATCAAGAGATGGATACGCAGTATTTT
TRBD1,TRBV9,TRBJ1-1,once,CASSPDRGEAFF,TGTGCCAGCAGCCCAGACAGGGGTGAAGCTTTCTTT
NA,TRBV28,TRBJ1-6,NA,CASKQPQNSPLHF,TGTGCCAGCAAACAGCCTCAGAATTCACCCCTCCACTTT
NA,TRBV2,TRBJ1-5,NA,CASSVQGKSSQPQHF,TGTGCCAGCAGTGTGCAGGGGAAGTCAAGTCAGCCCCAGCATTTT
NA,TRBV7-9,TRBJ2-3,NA,CASSFEGLTDTQYF,TGTGCCAGCAGCTTTGAGGGACTCACAGATACGCAGTATTTT
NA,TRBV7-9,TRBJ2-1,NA,CASSLTGTGLNEQFF,TGTGCCAGCAGCTTAACCGGGACTGGACTCAATGAGCAGTTCTTC
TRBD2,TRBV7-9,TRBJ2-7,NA,CASSGSSGPSYEQYF,TGTGCCAGCAGCGGATCTAGCGGTCCTTCCTACGAGCAGTACTTC
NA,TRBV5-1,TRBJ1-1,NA,CASSLAQGVGHRNTEAFF,TGCGCCAGCAGCTTGGCCCAAGGGGTTGGACATCGGAACACTGAAGCTTTCTTT
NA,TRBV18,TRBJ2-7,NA,CASSLIQGSEQYF,TGTGCCAGCTCCCTAATACAGGGATCCGAGCAGTACTTC
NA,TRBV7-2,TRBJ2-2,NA,CASSLAVGSTGELFF,TGTGCCAGCAGCTTAGCGGTTGGGAGCACCGGGGAGCTGTTTTTT
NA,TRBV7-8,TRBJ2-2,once,CASSRQEGPTGELFF,TGTGCCAGCAGTAGACAAGAGGGGCCCACCGGGGAGCTGTTTTTT
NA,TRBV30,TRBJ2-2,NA,CAWRGLSGLTGELFF,TGTGCCTGGAGGGGGCTATCAGGCCTGACCGGGGAGCTGTTTTTT
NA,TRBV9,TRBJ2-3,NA,CASSVAPRGADTQYF,TGTGCCAGCAGCGTAGCGCCCAGGGGGGCAGATACGCAGTATTTT
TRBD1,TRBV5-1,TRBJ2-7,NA,CASSPGQGANEQYF,TGCGCCAGCAGCCCGGGACAGGGGGCCAACGAGCAGTACTTC
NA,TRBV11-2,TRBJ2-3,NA,CASSFTSYTDTQYF,TGTGCCAGCAGCTTTACGAGTTACACAGATACGCAGTATTTT
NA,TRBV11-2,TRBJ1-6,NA,CASSFGQLYNSPLHF,TGTGCCAGCAGCTTCGGACAGCTTTATAATTCACCCCTCCACTTT
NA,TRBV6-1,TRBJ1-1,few,CASGIQGNTEAFF,TGTGCCAGCGGAATACAGGGAAATACTGAAGCTTTCTTT
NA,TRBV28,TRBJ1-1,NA,CASRSGGVNTEAFF,TGTGCCAGCAGGTCGGGGGGGGTAAACACTGAAGCTTTCTTT
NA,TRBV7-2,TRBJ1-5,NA,CASSLEGRGRNQPQHF,TGTGCCAGCAGCTTAGAGGGGAGGGGCAGAAATCAGCCCCAGCATTTT
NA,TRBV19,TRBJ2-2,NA,CASSIVGQGNTGELFF,TGTGCCAGTAGTATAGTAGGGCAGGGTAACACCGGGGAGCTGTTTTTT